This entry lists 14 T cell receptor beta chains sequenced from one sample in a study of OX40 agonist ivuxolimab in advanced cancers. The repertoire was sequenced with immunoSEQ multiplex PCR; TCRdb's copy has only in-frame clones and lacks some. The sample holds roughly 100,000 clones, 90% seen once. The specimen was CD4+ or CD8+ T cells sorted from blood, collected in a trial of the OX40 agonist ivuxolimab. All receptors derive from an adult with an advanced solid tumor such as melanoma, head and neck, liver or kidney cancer.

This clone was counted only a few times. This chain uses TRBV2 with TRBJ1-5; D call uncertain. The CDR3 spans 13 residues. V gave up 7 bases and J gave up 5 bases, with 12 bases separating them. From germline, CDR1 is SNHLY and CDR2 FYNNEI. Here the CDR3 reads CASKGSGDQPQHF. CDR3 nucleotide sequence: TGTGCCAGCAAGGGTTCCGGGGATCAGCCCCAGCATTTT.

The chain employs TRBV19 and TRBJ2-6, with 9 bases lining up with TRBD1. CDR1 and CDR2 from the germline V gene are LNHDA and SQIVND (reference sequence). The length of the CDR3 is 17 residues. V shed 4 bases, J shed 0 bases, and the junction held 4 bases outside the gene matches. CDR3: CASSKGQGYSGANVLTF. DNA for the CDR3: TGTGCCAGTAGTAAAGGACAGGGGTACTCTGGGGCCAACGTCCTGACTTTC.

The J gene is TRBJ2-3, the V gene TRBV7-8; TRBD2 agrees at 9 bases. The CDR3 covers 14 residues. After removal of 6 bases from V and 5 bases from J, the junction contained 6 bases not matched to a gene. Germline CDR1 SGHVS, CDR2 FQNEAQ. The CDR3 protein is CASSRERGEDTQYF. The DNA of the CDR3 is TGTGCCAGCAGTAGGGAGCGGGGGGAAGATACGCAGTATTTT.

The genes are TRBV10-3 and TRBJ2-3; D not resolved. Germline assignment: CDR1 ENHRY and CDR2 SYGVKD. The ends were cut back, 5 bases at V and 0 bases at J, with 18 bases in the middle. The CDR3 loop spans 17 amino acids. The CDR3 spells CAISPEVGAYSTDTQYF. In DNA form, the CDR3 reads TGTGCCATCAGTCCTGAGGTCGGTGCCTATAGCACAGATACGCAGTATTTT.

The rearrangement joins TRBV28 to TRBJ2-3, with 8 bases fitting TRBD1. Germline V gene data show CDR1 as MDHEN and CDR2 as SYDVKM. J was trimmed by 3 bases and V by 2 bases; bases with no gene match: 4. The CDR3 has 15 amino acids. CDR3 in amino acids: CASSLRQGATDTQYF. In DNA form, the CDR3 reads TGTGCCAGCAGTTTAAGGCAGGGGGCAACAGATACGCAGTATTTT. Filled out from reference TRBV28 and TRBJ2-3, the complete variable domain reads DVKVTQSSRYLVKRTGEKVFLECVQDMDHENMFWYRQDPGLGLRLIYFSYDVKMKEKGDIPEGYSVSREKKERFSLILESASTNQTSMYLCASSLRQGATDTQYFGPGTRLTVL.

This chain uses TRBV7-9 with TRBJ1-1; no clear D gene. Germline lookup yields CDR1 SEHNR and CDR2 FQNEAQ (reference sequence). With 4 bases removed from V and 7 bases from J, the gap between germline ends came to 16 bases. The CDR3 runs to 14 residues. CDR3 loop: CASSSRESTIEAFF. The CDR3 region has the DNA TGTGCCAGCAGCTCGCGGGAATCCACAATTGAAGCTTTCTTT. The full variable domain, its missing parts supplied by reference TRBV7-9 and TRBJ1-1, is DTGVSQNPRHKITKRGQNVTFRCDPISEHNRLYWYRQTLGQGPEFLTYFQNEAQLEKSRLLSDRFSAERPKGSFSTLEIQRTEQGDSAMYLCASSSRESTIEAFFGQGTRLTVV.

The genes are TRBV6-5 and TRBJ2-1; D call uncertain. The CDR3 is made up of 15 amino acids. Trimming cost V 6 bases and J 9 bases, with 21 bases left between them. CDR1 and CDR2 from the germline V gene are MNHEY and SVGAGI. CDR3: CASRSRVLELGEQFF. DNA of the CDR3: TGTGCCAGCAGAAGCCGGGTCCTAGAATTAGGTGAGCAGTTCTTC.

This chain links TRBV11-2 with TRBJ1-1; D not certain. V lost 7 bases to trimming and J lost 6 bases, with 18 bases between them. Germline V lookup: CDR1 SGHAT, CDR2 FQNNGV. The CDR3 covers 14 residues. CDR3: CASTQSGSNAEAFF. Written as DNA, the CDR3 is TGTGCCAGCACCCAGTCAGGATCTAACGCTGAAGCTTTCTTT.

The rearrangement links TRBV6-4 to TRBJ2-1; D possibly uses TRBD1 or TRBD2 (5 bases each). Germline values: CDR1 MRHNA, CDR2 SNTAGT. The V end lost 3 bases, the J end lost 2 bases, and 14 bases lay between the germline ends. This CDR3 spans 16 amino acids. The CDR3 sequence: CASSERGAEAYNEQFF. Written as DNA, the CDR3 is TGTGCCAGCAGTGAGAGAGGGGCAGAAGCCTACAATGAGCAGTTCTTC.

This sequence joins TRBV18 and TRBJ2-5, with 9 nucleotides matching TRBD1. The tail of the sequence fits TRBJ2-7 better, so the J call may be wrong. In germline, CDR1 is KGHSH, CDR2 LQKENI. The length of the CDR3 is 15 residues. The CDR3 sequence: CASSPPSGTGPEQYF. In nucleotides, the CDR3 is TGTGCCAGCTCACCCCCGTCCGGGACAGGGCCCGAGCAGTACTTC.

V is TRBV28 and J is TRBJ2-2, with TRBD1 matching 8 bases. CDR1 and CDR2 from the germline V gene are MDHEN and SYDVKM. This CDR3 is built from 18 residues. V lost 3 bases to trimming and J lost 5 bases; unmatched junction nucleotides: 14. CDR3 region: CASSFTRLWTGKTGELFF. CDR3 nucleotide sequence: TGTGCCAGCAGTTTCACCAGACTTTGGACAGGGAAGACCGGGGAGCTGTTTTTT.

This clone was seen a single time. The chain combines TRBV5-4 with TRBJ2-7; maybe TRBD1 (5 bases). The V gene's germline CDR1 is SGHNT and CDR2 YYREEE (reference sequence). The CDR3 contains 12 residues. V was clipped by 4 bases and J by 8 bases, with 13 bases between them. CDR3 coding DNA: TGTGCCAGCAGCCTGCAGGGTGGGAAGCAGTACTTC. This gives the protein CASSLQGGKQYF.

The chain joins TRBV30 to TRBJ2-6; 7 bases align to TRBD1. The CDR3 covers 15 residues. Germline CDR1 reads GTSNPN; CDR2 reads SVGIG (reference sequence). J lost 3 bases, V lost 4 bases, and 6 bases had no gene match. CDR3 sequence: CAWMQGVSGANVLTF. The CDR3 DNA reads as TGTGCCTGGATGCAGGGGGTTAGTGGGGCCAACGTCCTGACTTTC.

The rearrangement uses TRBV5-6 and TRBJ1-6; D gene uncertain. The V gene's germline CDR1 is SGHDT and CDR2 YYEEEE. V was cut by 0 bases and J by 4 bases, with 8 bases left in between. The CDR3 covers 15 residues. CDR3 in amino acids: CASSLAGGYNSPLHF. The CDR3 DNA is TGTGCCAGCAGCTTGGCTGGCGGTTATAATTCACCCCTCCACTTT.